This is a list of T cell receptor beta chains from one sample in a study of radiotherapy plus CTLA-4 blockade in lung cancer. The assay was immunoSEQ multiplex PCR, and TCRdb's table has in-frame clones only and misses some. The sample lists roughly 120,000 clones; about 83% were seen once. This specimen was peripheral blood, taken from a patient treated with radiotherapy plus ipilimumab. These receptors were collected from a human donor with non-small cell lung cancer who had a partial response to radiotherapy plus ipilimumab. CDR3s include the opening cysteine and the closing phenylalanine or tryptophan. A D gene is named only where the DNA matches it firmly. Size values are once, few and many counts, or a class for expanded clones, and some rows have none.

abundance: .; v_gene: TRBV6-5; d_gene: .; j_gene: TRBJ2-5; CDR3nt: TGTGCCAGCAGTTACCGCGGGCCCGGGCCCCAGTACTTC; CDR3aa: CASSYRGPGPQYF
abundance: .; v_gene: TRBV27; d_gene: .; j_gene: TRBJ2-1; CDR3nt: TGTGCCAGCAAACTAGCCGTATCGACCTTCAATGAGCAGTTCTTC; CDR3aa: CASKLAVSTFNEQFF
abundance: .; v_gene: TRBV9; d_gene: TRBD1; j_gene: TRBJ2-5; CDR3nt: TGTGCCAGCAGCGGGACAGGGGATTCGGGGACCCAGTACTTC; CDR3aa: CASSGTGDSGTQYF
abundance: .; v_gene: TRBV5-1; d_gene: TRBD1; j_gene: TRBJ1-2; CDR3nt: TGCGCCAGCAGCCTATACTCGGGACAGTATGGCTACACCTTC; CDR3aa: CASSLYSGQYGYTF
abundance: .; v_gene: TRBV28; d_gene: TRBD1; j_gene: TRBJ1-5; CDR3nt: TGTGCCAGCAGTTCGGGACAGGGGAACAATCAGCCCCAGCATTTT; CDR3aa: CASSSGQGNNQPQHF
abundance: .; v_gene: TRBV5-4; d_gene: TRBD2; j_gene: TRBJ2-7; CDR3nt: TGTGCCAGCAGCTTTAGGCTAGCGGGAGGCTACGAGCAGTACTTC; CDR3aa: CASSFRLAGGYEQYF
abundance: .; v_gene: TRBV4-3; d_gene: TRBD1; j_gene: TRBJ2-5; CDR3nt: TGCGCCAGCAGCCAGGAACCGGGACAGGGGACGACCCAGTACTTC; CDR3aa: CASSQEPGQGTTQYF
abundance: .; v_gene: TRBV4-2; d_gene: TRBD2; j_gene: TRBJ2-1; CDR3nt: TGTGCCAGCAGCCCTGGGACTAGCGGACACAATGAGCAGTTCTTC; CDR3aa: CASSPGTSGHNEQFF
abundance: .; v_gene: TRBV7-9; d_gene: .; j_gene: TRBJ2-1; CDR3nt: TGTGCCAGCAGCCTTAGCGGCCACAATGAGCAGTTCTTC; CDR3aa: CASSLSGHNEQFF
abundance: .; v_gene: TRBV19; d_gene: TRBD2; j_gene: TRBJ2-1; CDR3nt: TGTGCCAGTAGTATATTTGGCGGGGGCTCCTACAATGAGCAGTTCTTC; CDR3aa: CASSIFGGGSYNEQFF
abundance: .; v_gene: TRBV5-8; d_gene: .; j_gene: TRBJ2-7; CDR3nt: TGTGCCAGCAGGGACAGTCGAGCGACCTACGAGCAGTACTTC; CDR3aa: CASRDSRATYEQYF
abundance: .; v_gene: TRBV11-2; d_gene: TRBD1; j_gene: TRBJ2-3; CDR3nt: TGTGCCAGCAGCCTCCTTGCAGGGGGCACGATCGATACGCAGTATTTT; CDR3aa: CASSLLAGGTIDTQYF
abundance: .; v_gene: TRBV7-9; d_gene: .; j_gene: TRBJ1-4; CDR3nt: TGTGCCAGCAGCTTAACAACAGGGTTGTCGGAAAAACTGTTTTTT; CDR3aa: CASSLTTGLSEKLFF
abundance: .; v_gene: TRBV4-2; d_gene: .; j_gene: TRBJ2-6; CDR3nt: TGTGCCAGCAGCCAAGACCGGGTCGGGGCCAACGTCCTGACTTTC; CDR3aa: CASSQDRVGANVLTF
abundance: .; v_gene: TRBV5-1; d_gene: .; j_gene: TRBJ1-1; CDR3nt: TGCGCCAGCAGCTTGGCTCATGGGGGGGGCACTGAAGCTTTCTTT; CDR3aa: CASSLAHGGGTEAFF
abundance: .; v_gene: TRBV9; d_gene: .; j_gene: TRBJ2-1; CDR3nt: TGTGCCAGCAGCGTAGGGAGGACTGCCCCCTCCGGTGAGCAGTTCTTC; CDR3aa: CASSVGRTAPSGEQFF
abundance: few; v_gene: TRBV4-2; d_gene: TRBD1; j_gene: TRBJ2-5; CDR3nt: TGTGCCAGCAGCCAAACAGGGGAAATAGAGACCCAGTACTTC; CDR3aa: CASSQTGEIETQYF
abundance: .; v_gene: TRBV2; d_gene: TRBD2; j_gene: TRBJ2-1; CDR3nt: TGTGCCAGCACTATACTAGCGGGAGAATTCAATGAGCAGTTCTTC; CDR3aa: CASTILAGEFNEQFF
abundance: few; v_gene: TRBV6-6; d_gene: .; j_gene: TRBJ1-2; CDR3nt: TGTGCCAGCACTTCCGGGACTATTAACTATGGCTACACCTTC; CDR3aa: CASTSGTINYGYTF
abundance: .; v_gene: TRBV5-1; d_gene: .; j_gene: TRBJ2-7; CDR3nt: TGCGCCAGCAGCATCCAGGACACGGGAGTAGACTACGAGCAGTACTTC; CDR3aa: CASSIQDTGVDYEQYF
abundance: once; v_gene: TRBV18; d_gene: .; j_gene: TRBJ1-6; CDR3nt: TGTGCCAGCTCATCTACCGGGACACGAGATTCACCCCTCCACTTT; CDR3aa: CASSSTGTRDSPLHF
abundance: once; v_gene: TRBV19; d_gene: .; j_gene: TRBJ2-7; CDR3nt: TGTGCCAGTAGTATCGCGGGCAGTCCAGTAGGAGAGCAGTACTTC; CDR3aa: CASSIAGSPVGEQYF